These 14 T cell receptor beta chains originate from one sample sequenced in a study of CD4 T cells in relation to SARS-CoV-2 and coronaviruses. These TCRs are of unknown antigen specificity. Generated by immunoSEQ multiplex PCR, the TCRdb table keeps only in-frame clones and is missing some. The table shows more than 15,000 clones, with around four fifths occurring only once. Unexposed donor CD4+ T cells date from about 2010-2019, before the COVID-19 pandemic. CD4+ T cells were isolated from the cells after roughly 11 days of culture. The sequenced material came from CD4+ T cells from PBMCs, cultured in vitro. The receptors shown here come from a human donor in good health.

The chain is built from TRBV6-5 and TRBJ2-3, with TRBD2 as a possible D gene (5 bases). In germline, CDR1 is MNHEY, CDR2 SVGAGI. Trimming took off 2 bases at V and 3 bases at J, with 9 bases between the two ends. The CDR3 contains 14 residues. The chain's CDR3 is CASSYGWETDTQYF. CDR3 nucleotides: TGTGCCAGCAGTTACGGGTGGGAGACAGATACGCAGTATTTT.

The count of this clone is one. The chain links TRBV24-1 to TRBJ2-7, with TRBD1 matching over 9 bases. There are 13 residues in the CDR3. Trimming removed 9 bases from V and 5 bases from J; junction bases left unmatched: 7. Germline V lookup: CDR1 KGHDR, CDR2 SFDVKD. The CDR3 DNA follows: TGTGCCACCGGGGGACAGGGCCAGGACGAGCAGTACTTC. Its protein is CATGGQGQDEQYF.

CDR3 amino acids: CASSLAAGGSETQYF. In nucleotides, the CDR3 is TGCGCCAGCAGCTTGGCCGCAGGGGGCAGCGAGACCCAGTACTTC. The V and J genes are TRBV5-1 and TRBJ2-5, with 8 bases fitting TRBD1. In germline, CDR1 is SGHRS, CDR2 YFSETQ. The ends lost 0 bases at V and 5 bases at J; junction bases unmatched: 6. This CDR3 region has 15 residues.

The rearrangement joins TRBV30 to TRBJ1-4; D gene ambiguous. V was cut by 5 bases and J by 8 bases, with 18 bases left in between. Germline CDR1 and CDR2: GTSNPN and SVGIG (reference sequence). This CDR3 region has 14 residues. DNA of the CDR3: TGTGCCTGGGGGAGACCGCCCCTTGGGGAAAAACTGTTTTTT. Translating it yields CAWGRPPLGEKLFF.

V is TRBV7-7 and J is TRBJ1-4; maybe TRBD1 (5 bases). From germline, CDR1 is SSHAT and CDR2 FNYEAQ (reference sequence). V lost 6 bases and J 3 bases, leaving 17 bases between the germline ends. The CDR3 totals 16 residues. CDR3 bases: TGTGCCAGCAGATATGGGACGGGGGAAGCTAATGAAAAACTGTTTTTT. Amino acid sequence: CASRYGTGEANEKLFF.

This clone was observed a handful of times. The chain combines TRBV27 with TRBJ2-1; perhaps TRBD2 as D (6 bases). Trimming shortened V by 5 bases and J by 0 bases, and 11 bases separated the two germline ends. The V gene's germline CDR1 is MNHEY and CDR2 SMNVEV (reference sequence). This CDR3 comprises 15 residues. CDR3 sequence: CASSGRRSSYNEQFF. The CDR3 region has the DNA TGTGCCAGCAGTGGGAGGAGAAGCTCCTACAATGAGCAGTTCTTC.

This sequence joins TRBV6-5 and TRBJ1-2; D remains unclear. Germline CDR1 reads MNHEY; CDR2 reads SVGAGI. The CDR3 covers 13 residues. Deletions cut 7 bases from V and 6 bases from J, with 15 bases between. This CDR3 is CASKAALPNGYTF. Here the CDR3 DNA reads TGTGCCAGCAAGGCAGCTTTGCCTAATGGCTACACCTTC.

The CDR3: CASSLYGTGNTEAFF. CDR3 in DNA: TGTGCCAGCAGCTTATACGGGACAGGTAACACTGAAGCTTTCTTT. The V gene is TRBV7-3, the J gene TRBJ1-1; TRBD1 matches 8 bases. Germline assignment: CDR1 SGHTA and CDR2 FQGTGA. The junction had 4 bases not matched to a gene; V was cut back by 2 bases and J by 2 bases. The CDR3 length is 15 residues.

The J gene is TRBJ2-5, the V gene TRBV7-4; 10 bases agree with TRBD2. The CDR3 spans 19 residues. The trim removed 2 bases at V and 2 bases at J, leaving 14 bases unmatched. Germline V gives CDR1 SGHVT, CDR2 SQSDAQ. This CDR3 is CASSLFRTSGSGGQETQYF. CDR3 nucleotide sequence: TGTGCCAGCAGCTTATTCAGGACTAGCGGAAGTGGGGGGCAAGAGACCCAGTACTTC.

The J gene is TRBJ2-7, the V gene TRBV19; a weak D match, TRBD1 (6 bases). Trimming left V 6 bases short and J 2 bases short, with 14 bases between. Germline loops: CDR1 LNHDA, CDR2 SQIVND (reference sequence). The CDR3 has 14 amino acids. The CDR3 bases are TGTGCCAGTAGGCCCCGGGACACAACCTACGAGCAGTACTTC. The encoded protein is CASRPRDTTYEQYF.

The chain uses TRBV29-1 and TRBJ1-1; no firm D call. This CDR3 is 11 amino acids long. In germline, CDR1 is SQVTM, CDR2 ANQGSEA. With 3 bases removed from V and 12 bases from J, the gap between germline ends came to 14 bases. The CDR3 bases are TGCAGCGTTGATAATACGATCGTGTCTTTCTTT. Translated, it gives CSVDNTIVSFF.

The V and J genes are TRBV18 and TRBJ2-7, with TRBD1 matching 8 bases. The V segment lost 1 base and the J segment 6 bases; nucleotides outside the gene matches: 8. CDR3 length: 15 amino acids. Germline values: CDR1 KGHSH, CDR2 LQKENI. The CDR3 sequence is CASSPRRTGNREQYF. The CDR3 region has the DNA TGTGCCAGCTCACCACGACGGACAGGGAATCGCGAGCAGTACTTC.

CDR3 bases: TGTGCCAGCAGATTAACCGGGGGCGACACTGAAGCTTTCTTT. Protein sequence: CASRLTGGDTEAFF. The chain carries TRBV27 and TRBJ1-1, with a possible D match to TRBD1 (6 bases). V was clipped by 6 bases and J by 3 bases, with 14 bases between them. The CDR3 has 14 residues. CDR1 and CDR2 from the germline V gene are MNHEY and SMNVEV (reference sequence).

The V and J genes are TRBV5-1 and TRBJ2-4; TRBD2 matches at 14 bases. Germline-derived CDR1 and CDR2 are SGHRS and YFSETQ. The V gene end was trimmed by 0 bases and the J gene end by 6 bases; junction bases not matched to a gene: 8. The CDR3 is 18 residues long. The CDR3 sequence: CASSLELGLAGVRNIQYF. The CDR3 DNA is TGCGCCAGCAGCTTGGAACTGGGACTAGCGGGAGTTAGAAACATTCAGTACTTC.